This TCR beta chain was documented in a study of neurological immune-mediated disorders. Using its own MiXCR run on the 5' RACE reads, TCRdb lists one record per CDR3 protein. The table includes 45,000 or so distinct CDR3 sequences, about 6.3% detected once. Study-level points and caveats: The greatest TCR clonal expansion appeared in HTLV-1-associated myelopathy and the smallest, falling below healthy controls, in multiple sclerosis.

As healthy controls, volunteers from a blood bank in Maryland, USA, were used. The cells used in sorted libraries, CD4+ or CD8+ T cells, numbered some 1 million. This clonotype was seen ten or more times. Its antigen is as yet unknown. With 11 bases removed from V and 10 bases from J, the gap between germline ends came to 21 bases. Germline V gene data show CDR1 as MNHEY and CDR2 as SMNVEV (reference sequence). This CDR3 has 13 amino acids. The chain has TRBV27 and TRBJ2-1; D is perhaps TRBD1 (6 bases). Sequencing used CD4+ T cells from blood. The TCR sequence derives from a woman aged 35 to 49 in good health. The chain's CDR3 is CAVRLTQGTEQFF. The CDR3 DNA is TGTGCCGTTAGGCTAACACAGGGTACCGAGCAGTTCTTC.